These 23 T cell receptor beta chains came from one sample sequenced in a study of OX40 agonist ivuxolimab in advanced cancers. Profiled with immunoSEQ multiplex PCR; TCRdb holds only in-frame clones, not every one. The repertoire holds fewer than 50,000 clones, with 89% as singletons. Specimen: CD4+ or CD8+ T cells sorted from blood, collected in a trial of the OX40 agonist ivuxolimab. The receptors shown here come from an adult with an advanced solid tumor such as melanoma, head and neck, liver or kidney cancer.

Turning to this clone: An end of the junction does not agree with germline; a read error may underlie this. The chain is built from TRBV28 and TRBJ1-1, with D tentatively TRBD1 (6 bases). This CDR3 spans 15 amino acids. Germline CDR1 reads MDHEN; CDR2 reads SYDVKM. The CDR3 loop is CASSPTPDRNSEAFF. In nucleotides, the CDR3 is TGTGCCAGCAGTCCAACACCCGACAGGAACTCTGAAGCTTTCTTT.

V gene TRBV29-1 combines with J gene TRBJ2-3; 9 nucleotides line up with TRBD2. The trim removed 0 bases at V and 0 bases at J, leaving 1 base unmatched. The CDR3 is 15 amino acids. Germline CDR1 is SQVTM and CDR2 is ANQGSEA. CDR3 DNA: TGCAGCGTTGAAGATGCGGGGGGGAGCACAGATACGCAGTATTTT. Protein product: CSVEDAGGSTDTQYF.

The J gene is TRBJ2-4, the V gene TRBV7-2, with D possibly called TRBD1 or TRBD2 (5 bases each). This CDR3 contains 14 residues. With 4 bases removed from V and 7 bases from J, the gap between germline ends came to 14 bases. The germline gives CDR1 SGHTA, CDR2 FQGNSA. The CDR3 protein is CASSWDLLSNIQYF. The DNA of the CDR3 is TGTGCCAGCAGCTGGGACCTCCTTTCGAACATTCAGTACTTC.

The chain links TRBV2 to TRBJ2-2, with 7 bases identical to TRBD2. The CDR3 covers 15 residues. Germline V gives CDR1 SNHLY, CDR2 FYNNEI. V trimming: 2 bases; J trimming: 6 bases; junction bases outside the gene matches: 6. As DNA, the CDR3 is TGTGCCAGCAGTGAACTACTAGCGCCCCCCGGGGAGCTGTTTTTT. It is translated as CASSELLAPPGELFF.

The chain is built from TRBV6-5 and TRBJ1-5, with D perhaps matching TRBD1 (5 bases). V lost 0 bases to trimming and J lost 6 bases, with 9 bases between them. Germline V gene data show CDR1 as MNHEY and CDR2 as SVGAGI. The length of the CDR3 is 14 residues. The CDR3 loop reads CASSYSRGFQPQHF. The DNA of the CDR3 is TGTGCCAGCAGTTACTCGAGGGGTTTTCAGCCCCAGCATTTT.

This clone was observed a handful of times. The chain uses TRBV7-9 and TRBJ1-1; D is unresolved. Germline CDR1 and CDR2: SEHNR and FQNEAQ (reference sequence). The CDR3 spans 15 residues. V lost 0 bases and J lost 1, with 9 bases in between. CDR3 sequence (DNA): TGTGCCAGCAGCTTAGCATCGGGCAGGAACACTGAAGCTTTCTTT. Translating gives CASSLASGRNTEAFF.

The chain has TRBV6-6 and TRBJ2-7; 10 bases are shared with TRBD2. Germline CDR1 and CDR2: MNHNY and SVGAGI (reference sequence). The CDR3 spans 16 residues. The trim removed 6 bases at V and 0 bases at J, leaving 8 bases unmatched. CDR3 in DNA: TGTGCCAGCAGGCAAACTAGCGGGGCTAGCTCCTACGAGCAGTACTTC. Its protein product is CASRQTSGASSYEQYF.

The V call is TRBV19, the J call TRBJ1-6; D gene unclear. Germline CDR1 reads LNHDA; CDR2 reads SQIVND (reference sequence). V was shortened by 5 bases and J by 2 bases, with 19 bases between the two germline ends. This CDR3 region has 18 residues. The DNA for the CDR3 is TGTGCCAGTAGTGTCTCAGCGGGAAGGGTGACCTATAATTCACCCCTCCACTTT. Translation: CASSVSAGRVTYNSPLHF. Looking up the rest from reference TRBV19 and TRBJ1-6 gives the full variable domain: DGGITQSPKYLFRKEGQNVTLSCEQNLNHDAMYWYRQDPGQGLRLIYYSQIVNDFQKGDIAEGYSVSREKKESFPLTVTSAQKNPTAFYLCASSVSAGRVTYNSPLHFGNGTRLTVT.

The chain couples TRBV7-2 to TRBJ1-2, with D unclear. Germline assignment: CDR1 SGHTA and CDR2 FQGNSA. The CDR3 covers 16 residues. Trimming left V 6 bases short and J 7 bases short, with 24 bases between. CDR3 in amino acids: CASRVDRGPQGIGYTF. The CDR3 DNA follows: TGTGCCAGCAGGGTAGATCGCGGGCCCCAAGGAATTGGCTACACCTTC.

The chain is built from TRBV11-1 and TRBJ1-1; unclear D gene. From germline, CDR1 is SGHAT and CDR2 FQDESV (reference sequence). V lost 5 bases, J lost 0 bases, and 10 bases lay in between. The CDR3 is made up of 14 amino acids. The CDR3, as DNA: TGTGCCAGCAGCCCCCTTCGGGTGAACACTGAAGCTTTCTTT. Translated: CASSPLRVNTEAFF.

The rearrangement uses TRBV9 and TRBJ1-1; a weak D match, TRBD1 (5 bases). V was pared by 4 bases and J by 0 bases, with 13 bases between. The CDR3 is 15 amino acids. Per germline, CDR1 SGDLS and CDR2 YYNGEE. The CDR3 loop is CASSPTRDVNTEAFF. The CDR3 DNA reads TGTGCCAGCAGCCCCACCAGGGATGTGAACACTGAAGCTTTCTTT.

This CDR3 reads CASSLKLGSRTEAFF. CDR3 nucleotides: TGCGCCAGCAGCCTCAAGCTTGGGAGTAGGACTGAAGCTTTCTTT. The V gene is TRBV4-1, the J gene TRBJ1-1; D is uncertain. V gave up 4 bases and J gave up 5 bases, with 17 bases separating them. The V gene's germline CDR1 is MGHRA and CDR2 YSYEKL. The CDR3 loop spans 15 amino acids.

The V gene is TRBV6-1, the J gene TRBJ1-5; no definite D call. The V end was cut by 0 bases, the J end by 5 bases, with 8 bases between. The CDR3 consists of 14 residues. Germline loops: CDR1 MNHNS, CDR2 SASEGT. The CDR3 loop reads CASSEAPKDQPQHF. CDR3 in DNA: TGTGCCAGCAGTGAAGCCCCCAAGGATCAGCCCCAGCATTTT.

The J gene is TRBJ1-6, the V gene TRBV13, with 7 positions matching TRBD1. With V trimmed by 6 bases and J by 10 bases, 15 bases remained unmatched. Germline CDR1 reads PRHDT; CDR2 reads FYEKMQ (reference sequence). The CDR3 has 16 residues. This CDR3 reads CASRRGQAAAGSPLHF. The CDR3 nucleotides read TGTGCCAGCAGGAGAGGACAGGCCGCTGCGGGGTCACCCCTCCACTTT. Together with reference TRBV13 and TRBJ1-6, the CDR3 gives the full variable domain: AAGVIQSPRHLIKEKRETATLKCYPIPRHDTVYWYQQGPGQDPQFLISFYEKMQSDKGSIPDRFSAQQFSDYHSELNMSSLELGDSALYFCASRRGQAAAGSPLHFGNGTRLTVT.

This clone occurred a few times. The V gene is TRBV5-1, the J gene TRBJ1-2, with 7 nucleotides matching TRBD1. The CDR3 is 18 amino acids. J lost 6 bases, V lost 0 bases, and 17 bases had no gene match. The germline gives CDR1 SGHRS, CDR2 YFSETQ. Here the CDR3 DNA reads TGCGCCAGCAGCTTGGTACTTTTCGGGCCGGGACAGACTGATGGCTACACCTTC. The encoded protein is CASSLVLFGPGQTDGYTF.

The rearrangement uses TRBV4-2 and TRBJ2-1; 8 bases line up with TRBD1. This CDR3 contains 16 residues. Losses at the gene ends were 2 bases for V and 6 bases for J; bases not matched to a gene: 9. Germline values: CDR1 LGHNA, CDR2 YNFKEQ. In DNA form, the CDR3 reads TGTGCCAGCAGCCAACCGACAGGGGAAGAGGGCAATGAGCAGTTCTTC. It codes for CASSQPTGEEGNEQFF.

The rearrangement links TRBV27 to TRBJ2-3; 7 bases fit TRBD1. The CDR3 is made up of 16 amino acids. Losses at the gene ends were 1 base for V and 0 bases for J; bases not matched to a gene: 4. Germline V lookup: CDR1 MNHEY, CDR2 SMNVEV (reference sequence). The CDR3 nucleotides are TGTGCCAGCAGTTTATGGGGGACAGTTAGCACAGATACGCAGTATTTT. Its protein product is CASSLWGTVSTDTQYF.

V gene TRBV6-8 combines with J gene TRBJ2-2; no clear D gene. V was cut by 0 bases and J by 6 bases, with 8 bases left in between. This CDR3 is built from 14 residues. Germline CDR1 is MNHGY and CDR2 is SAAAGT. CDR3 protein: CASSYSEFAGELFF. In DNA form, the CDR3 reads TGTGCCAGCAGTTACTCGGAGTTCGCCGGGGAGCTGTTTTTT.

The chain has TRBV11-2 and TRBJ1-1; perhaps TRBD1 as D (5 bases). There are 16 residues in the CDR3. CDR1 is SGHAT and CDR2 is FQNNGV in the germline V gene. Trimming shortened V by 5 bases and J by 0 bases, and 16 bases separated the two germline ends. CDR3 in amino acids: CASSPSGGDLNTEAFF. The CDR3 DNA reads as TGTGCCAGCAGCCCCTCGGGGGGAGATCTGAACACTGAAGCTTTCTTT.

This sequence joins TRBV5-1 and TRBJ2-1; 7 nucleotides match TRBD1. Germline CDR1 and CDR2: SGHRS and YFSETQ. CDR3 length equals 12 residues. V was pared by 2 bases and J by 8 bases, with 1 base of the junction left unmatched. CDR3 in amino acids: CASSFDRDEQFF. In DNA form, the CDR3 reads TGCGCCAGCAGCTTTGACAGGGATGAGCAGTTCTTC.

V gene TRBV7-2 combines with J gene TRBJ2-5, with 8 positions matching TRBD2. Germline CDR1 is SGHTA and CDR2 is FQGNSA. V lost 2 bases, J lost 5 bases, and 7 bases stayed unmatched. This CDR3 comprises 15 residues. As DNA, the CDR3 is TGTGCCAGCAGCTTACAGCGGGGGCCCCGGGAGACCCAGTACTTC. Amino acids: CASSLQRGPRETQYF.

The V gene is TRBV6-6, the J gene TRBJ2-1; D gene unclear. CDR1 and CDR2 (germline): MNHNY, SVGAGI (reference sequence). V dropped 5 bases and J dropped 10 bases, with 9 bases sitting between them. CDR3 size: 11 residues. DNA for the CDR3: TGTGCCAGCAGTCCCCGGGTCGAGCAGTTCTTC. Its translation is CASSPRVEQFF.

CDR3 residues: CASSLEGTGGEKLFF. CDR3 coding DNA: TGCGCCAGCAGCTTGGAAGGGACAGGGGGCGAAAAACTGTTTTTT. The chain couples TRBV5-1 to TRBJ1-4; 12 bases are a match to TRBD1. Germline V lookup: CDR1 SGHRS, CDR2 YFSETQ. The CDR3 covers 15 residues. The ends lost 0 bases at V and 8 bases at J; junction bases unmatched: 2.